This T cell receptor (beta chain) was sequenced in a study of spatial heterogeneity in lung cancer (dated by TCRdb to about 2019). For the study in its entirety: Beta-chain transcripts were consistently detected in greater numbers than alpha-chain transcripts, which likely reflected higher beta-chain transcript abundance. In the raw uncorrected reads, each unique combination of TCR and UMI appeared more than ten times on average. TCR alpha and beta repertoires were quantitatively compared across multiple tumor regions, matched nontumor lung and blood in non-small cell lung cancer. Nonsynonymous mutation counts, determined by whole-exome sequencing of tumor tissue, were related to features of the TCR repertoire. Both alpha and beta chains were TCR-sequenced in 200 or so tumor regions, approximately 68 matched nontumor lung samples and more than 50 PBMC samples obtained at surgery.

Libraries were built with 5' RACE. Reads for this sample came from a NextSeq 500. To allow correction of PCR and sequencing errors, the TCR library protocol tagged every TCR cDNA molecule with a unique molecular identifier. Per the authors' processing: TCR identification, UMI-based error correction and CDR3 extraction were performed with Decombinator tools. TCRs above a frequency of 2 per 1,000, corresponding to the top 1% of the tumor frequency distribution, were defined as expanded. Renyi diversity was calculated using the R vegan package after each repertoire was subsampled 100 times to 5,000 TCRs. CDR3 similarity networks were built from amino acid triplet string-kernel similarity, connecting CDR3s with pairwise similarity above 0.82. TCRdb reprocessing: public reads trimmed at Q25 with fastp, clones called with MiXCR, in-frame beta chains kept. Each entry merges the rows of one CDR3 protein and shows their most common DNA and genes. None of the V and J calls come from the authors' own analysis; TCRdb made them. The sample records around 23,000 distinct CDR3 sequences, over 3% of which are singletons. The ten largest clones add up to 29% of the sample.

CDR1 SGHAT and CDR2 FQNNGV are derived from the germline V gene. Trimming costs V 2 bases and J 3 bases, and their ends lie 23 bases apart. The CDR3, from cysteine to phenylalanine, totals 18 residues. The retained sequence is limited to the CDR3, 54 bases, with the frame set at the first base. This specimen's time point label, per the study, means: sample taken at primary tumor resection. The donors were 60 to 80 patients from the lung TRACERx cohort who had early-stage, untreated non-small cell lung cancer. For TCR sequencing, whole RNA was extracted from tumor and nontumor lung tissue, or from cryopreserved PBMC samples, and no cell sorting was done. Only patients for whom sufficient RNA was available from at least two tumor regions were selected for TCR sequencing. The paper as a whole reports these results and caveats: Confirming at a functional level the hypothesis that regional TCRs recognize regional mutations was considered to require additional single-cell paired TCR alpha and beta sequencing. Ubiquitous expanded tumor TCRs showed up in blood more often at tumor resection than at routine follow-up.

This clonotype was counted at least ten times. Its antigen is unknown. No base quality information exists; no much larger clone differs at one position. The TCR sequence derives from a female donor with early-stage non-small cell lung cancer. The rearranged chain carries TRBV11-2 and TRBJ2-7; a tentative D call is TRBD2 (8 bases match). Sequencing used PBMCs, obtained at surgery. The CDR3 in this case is CASSLSTGLGRAYYEQYF. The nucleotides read TGTGCCAGCAGCTTATCGACAGGGCTCGGGAGGGCTTACTACGAGCAGTACTTC.